Sequencing of this TCR beta chain was carried out in a study of OX40 agonist ivuxolimab in advanced cancers. Profiled with immunoSEQ multiplex PCR; TCRdb holds only in-frame clones, not every one. Of tens of thousands of clones in the sample, 65% to 85% were seen once. From germline, CDR1 is KGHSH and CDR2 LQKENI. V gave up 3 bases and J gave up 4 bases, with 9 bases separating them. The CDR3 totals 14 residues. This receptor was obtained from an adult with an advanced solid tumor such as melanoma, head and neck, liver or kidney cancer. Sequencing was performed on CD4+ or CD8+ T cells sorted from blood, taken in a trial of the OX40 agonist ivuxolimab. The chain links TRBV18 to TRBJ2-2; D is possibly TRBD1 (6 bases). The DNA for the CDR3 is TGTGCCAGCTCACCTGGACAGACCACCGGGGAGCTGTTTTTT. It translates to CASSPGQTTGELFF.